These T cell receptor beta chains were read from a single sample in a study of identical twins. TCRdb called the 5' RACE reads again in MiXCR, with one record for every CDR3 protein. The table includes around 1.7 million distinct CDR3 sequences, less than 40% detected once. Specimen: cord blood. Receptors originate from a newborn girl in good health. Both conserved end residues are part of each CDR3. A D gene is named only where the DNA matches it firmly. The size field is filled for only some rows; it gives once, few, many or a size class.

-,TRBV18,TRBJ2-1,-,CASSQHSSYNEQFF,TGTGCCAGCTCACAACACTCCTCCTACAATGAGCAGTTCTTC
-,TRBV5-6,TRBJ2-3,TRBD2,CASSPGVAGYSTDAQYF,TGTGCCAGCAGCCCCGGCGTAGCGGGGTATAGCACAGATGCGCAGTATTTT
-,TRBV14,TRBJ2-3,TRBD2,CASSRQTSGTDTQYF,TGTGCCAGCAGCCGCCAGACTAGCGGCACAGATACGCAGTATTTT
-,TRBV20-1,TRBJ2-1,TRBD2,CSAKRRGSYNEQFF,TGCAGTGCCAAGCGGCGCGGGAGCTACAATGAGCAGTTCTTC
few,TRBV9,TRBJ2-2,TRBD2,CASSPRTSGRADSGELFF,TGTGCCAGCAGCCCCCGGACTAGCGGGAGGGCTGACTCCGGGGAGCTGTTTTTT
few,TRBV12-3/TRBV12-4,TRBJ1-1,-,CASRLGAAGEAFF,TGTGCCAGCAGACTCGGAGCCGCCGGCGAAGCTTTCTTT
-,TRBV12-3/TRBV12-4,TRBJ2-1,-,CASSFGGAEAQETQFF,TGTGCCAGCAGTTTTGGGGGGGCGGAAGCACAAGAGACCCAGTTCTTC
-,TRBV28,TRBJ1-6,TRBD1,CASRTGTAGSYNSPLHF,TGTGCCAGCAGAACCGGGACAGCGGGCTCCTATAATTCACCCCTCCACTTT
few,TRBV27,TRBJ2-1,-,CASSLRQGPLFYNEQFF,TGTGCCAGCAGTTTACGGCAGGGCCCCCTCTTTTACAATGAGCAGTTCTTC
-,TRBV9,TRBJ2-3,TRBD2,CASSVEAGGTGDTQYF,TGTGCCAGCAGCGTAGAAGCGGGAGGAACGGGAGATACGCAGTATTTT
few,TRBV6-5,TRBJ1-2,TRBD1,CASSRTRQGYGYTF,TGTGCCAGCAGCCGAACTAGACAGGGCTATGGCTACACCTTC
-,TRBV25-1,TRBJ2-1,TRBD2,CASSERLAGPINEQFF,TGTGCCAGCAGTGAAAGGCTAGCGGGACCCATCAATGAGCAGTTCTTC
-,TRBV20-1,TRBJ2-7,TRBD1,CSAAFIDRVYEQYF,TGCAGTGCTGCCTTTATTGACAGGGTCTACGAGCAGTACTTC
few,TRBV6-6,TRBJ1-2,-,CASSPPDRPGYGYTF,TGTGCCAGCAGTCCGCCCGACAGGCCCGGCTATGGCTACACCTTC
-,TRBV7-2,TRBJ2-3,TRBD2,CASSPHASGNTDTQYF,TGTGCCAGCAGCCCGCACGCTAGCGGAAACACAGATACGCAGTATTTT
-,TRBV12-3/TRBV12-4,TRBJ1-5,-,CASSPQQGWNQPQHF,TGTGCCAGCAGCCCCCAGCAGGGGTGGAATCAGCCCCAGCATTTT
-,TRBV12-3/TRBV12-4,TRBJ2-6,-,CASSFHLGSGANVPTF,TGTGCCAGCAGTTTTCATTTAGGGTCTGGGGCCAACGTCCCGACTTTC
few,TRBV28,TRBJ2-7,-,CASSGRAHEQYF,TGTGCCAGCAGTGGCAGGGCCCACGAGCAGTACTTC
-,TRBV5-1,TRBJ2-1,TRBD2,CASRLAGGRSEQFF,TGCGCCAGCAGGCTAGCGGGGGGGCGAAGTGAGCAGTTCTTC
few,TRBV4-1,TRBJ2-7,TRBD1,CASSQWGQRHEQYF,TGCGCCAGCAGCCAGTGGGGACAGAGACACGAGCAGTACTTC
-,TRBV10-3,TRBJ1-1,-,CAISDREVYMNTEAFF,TGTGCCATCAGTGACAGGGAGGTGTATATGAACACTGAAGCTTTCTTT
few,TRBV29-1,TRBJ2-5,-,CSVVKGGQTQYF,TGCAGCGTTGTCAAGGGTGGGCAGACCCAGTACTTC
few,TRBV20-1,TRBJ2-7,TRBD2,CSARAAGITYEQYF,TGCAGTGCTAGAGCAGCGGGAATCACCTACGAGCAGTACTTC
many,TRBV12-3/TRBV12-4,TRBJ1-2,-,CASSLNEDRISGYTF,TGTGCCAGCAGTTTAAATGAAGACAGGATCAGCGGCTACACCTTC
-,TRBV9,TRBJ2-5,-,CASSVASHSGGQETQYF,TGTGCCAGCAGCGTAGCCTCACACAGTGGGGGCCAAGAGACCCAGTACTTC
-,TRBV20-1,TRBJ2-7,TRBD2,CSARDGTSGGDEQYF,TGCAGTGCTAGAGATGGCACTAGCGGGGGCGATGAGCAGTACTTC
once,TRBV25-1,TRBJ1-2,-,CASRAWGYTF,TGTGCCAGCAGGGCGTGGGGCTACACCTTC
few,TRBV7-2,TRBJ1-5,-,CASSLKQGQPQHF,TGTGCTAGCAGCTTAAAACAGGGTCAGCCCCAGCATTTT
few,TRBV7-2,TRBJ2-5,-,CASSSSGVEETQYF,TGTGCCAGCAGCTCTAGTGGAGTGGAGGAGACCCAGTACTTC
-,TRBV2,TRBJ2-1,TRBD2,CASSATAGGLVEQFF,TGTGCCAGCAGCGCAACGGCGGGGGGGCTTGTTGAGCAGTTCTTC
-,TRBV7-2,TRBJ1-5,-,CASSLGGGNGQPQHF,TGTGCCAGCAGCTTAGGTGGGGGAAACGGTCAGCCCCAGCATTTT
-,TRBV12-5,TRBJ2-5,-,CASGLSRETQYF,TGTGCTAGTGGTTTGTCCCGGGAGACCCAGTACTTC
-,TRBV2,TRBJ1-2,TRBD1,CASRDRGWFKGYGYTF,TGTGCCAGCAGGGACAGGGGATGGTTTAAGGGCTATGGCTACACCTTC
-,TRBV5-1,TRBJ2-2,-,CASSFYVTGTGELFF,TGCGCCAGCAGCTTTTATGTCACCGGCACCGGGGAGCTGTTTTTT
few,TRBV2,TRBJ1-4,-,CASRGGGGKLFF,TGTGCCAGCAGGGGAGGTGGTGGAAAACTGTTTTTT
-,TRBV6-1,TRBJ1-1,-,CASRVNRESAFF,TGTGCCAGCAGGGTTAACAGGGAGTCGGCTTTCTTT
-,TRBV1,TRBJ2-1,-,CTSSQDSIWGGSYNEQSF,TGCACCAGCAGCCAAGACTCTATATGGGGGGGATCCTACAATGAGCAGTCCTTC
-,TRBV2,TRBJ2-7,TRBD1,CASSWTGSKEQYF,TGTGCCAGCAGTTGGACAGGTTCGAAGGAGCAGTACTTC
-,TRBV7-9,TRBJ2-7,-,CASSLAPGTYNEQYF,TGTGCCAGCAGCTTAGCGCCGGGTACTTACAATGAGCAGTACTTC
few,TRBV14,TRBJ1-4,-,CASSPLEGTNEKLFF,TGTGCCAGCAGCCCCCTGGAGGGCACTAATGAAAAACTGTTTTTT
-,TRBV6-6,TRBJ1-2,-,CASSPNYRLREYGYTF,TGTGCCAGCAGTCCCAACTACAGGCTACGGGAATATGGCTACACCTTC
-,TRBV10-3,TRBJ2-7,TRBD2,CAISEREGHYEQYF,TGTGCCATCAGTGAGCGGGAGGGCCACTACGAGCAGTACTTC
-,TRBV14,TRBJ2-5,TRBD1,CASSRKYGTGQETQYF,TGTGCCAGCAGCCGAAAATATGGGACAGGACAAGAGACCCAGTACTTC
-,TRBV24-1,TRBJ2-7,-,CATSEPLQEEQYF,TGTGCCACCAGTGAACCGCTACAGGAAGAGCAGTACTTC